The 24 T cell receptor beta chains reported below all come from one sample, sequenced in a study of shared T cell receptors in the human thymus. The repertoire was sequenced with immunoSEQ multiplex PCR; TCRdb's copy has only in-frame clones and lacks some. The sample records 600,000 to 900,000 clones, 80% to 90% being singletons. The sample was also linked to a second study, of human thymus T cells.

Sequenced sample: thymocytes. Receptors were obtained from a girl less than two years old with a congenital heart defect.

The chain couples TRBV30 to TRBJ2-2; 7 positions agree with TRBD1. Germline loops: CDR1 GTSNPN, CDR2 SVGIG (reference sequence). The CDR3 spans 13 residues. Trimming removed 5 bases from V and 1 base from J; junction bases left unmatched: 1. The CDR3 loop is CAWGTVNTGELFF. The CDR3 coding sequence is TGTGCCTGGGGGACAGTGAACACCGGGGAGCTGTTTTTT. Full variable domain (remainder filled in from reference TRBV30 and TRBJ2-2): SQTIHQWPATLVQPVGSPLSLECTVEGTSNPNLYWYRQAAGRGLQLLFYSVGIGQISSEVPQNLSASRPQDRQFILSSKKLLLSDSGFYLCAWGTVNTGELFFGEGSRLTVL.

The chain links TRBV7-8 to TRBJ2-4, with D perhaps matching TRBD1 (5 bases). CDR1 is SGHVS, CDR2 FQNEAQ, per germline. The CDR3 has 17 amino acids. V was trimmed by 5 bases and J by 5 bases, leaving 22 bases between them. As DNA, the CDR3 is TGTGCCAGCAGCCCAGAGGTGGGGCACAACCACCAAAACATTCAGTACTTC. Its protein product is CASSPEVGHNHQNIQYF.

The V gene is TRBV14, the J gene TRBJ1-2; D is possibly TRBD1 (5 bases). This CDR3 comprises 14 residues. Germline V gene data show CDR1 as SGHDN and CDR2 as FVKESK. V lost 0 bases and J lost 8, with 13 bases in between. CDR3 DNA: TGTGCCAGCAGCCAAGATCGCCAGGGTATAGGCTACACCTTC. Translating gives CASSQDRQGIGYTF.

The chain carries TRBV19 and TRBJ1-1, with TRBD1 as a possible D gene (5 bases). Germline loops: CDR1 LNHDA, CDR2 SQIVND (reference sequence). The V and J ends lost 4 bases and 3 bases respectively, with 18 bases between them. The CDR3 length is 16 residues. The CDR3 DNA sequence: TGTGCCAGTAGTAGAAGGGGTACACCCTCCCACACTGAAGCTTTCTTT. It translates to CASSRRGTPSHTEAFF.

This rearrangement joins TRBV25-1 to TRBJ1-2, with TRBD1 identical over 7 bases. The germline V gene encodes CDR1 MGHDK and CDR2 SYGVNS. V shed 4 bases, J shed 7 bases, and the junction held 18 bases outside the gene matches. The CDR3 covers 17 residues. The CDR3 nucleotides read TGTGCCAGCAGTGGGGGAGAGACAGGGCCGCCAATCGGTGGCTACACCTTC. It yields the protein CASSGGETGPPIGGYTF.

The chain couples TRBV5-1 to TRBJ1-1, with TRBD1 as a possible D gene (5 bases). The CDR3 loop spans 14 amino acids. Germline CDR1 and CDR2: SGHRS and YFSETQ. Deletions cut 5 bases from V and 1 base from J, with 12 bases between. The CDR3 here is CASRGGSANTEAFF. For the CDR3, the DNA is TGCGCCAGCAGGGGGGGTTCGGCGAACACTGAAGCTTTCTTT.

This sequence joins TRBV28 and TRBJ2-1; the D gene is possibly TRBD2 (5 bases). This CDR3 comprises 17 residues. Germline CDR1 MDHEN, CDR2 SYDVKM. Trimming took off 2 bases at V and 0 bases at J, with 14 bases between the two ends. The DNA for the CDR3 is TGTGCCAGCAGTTTACCCGACCCGGCGGGCTCCTACAATGAGCAGTTCTTC. Its translation is CASSLPDPAGSYNEQFF.

The V call is TRBV9, the J call TRBJ1-6, with a weak D call TRBD1 (5 bases). The CDR3 totals 15 residues. From germline, CDR1 is SGDLS and CDR2 YYNGEE. V was cut by 2 bases and J by 6 bases, with 12 bases left in between. The CDR3 coding sequence is TGTGCCAGCAGCGTTCGGCAGGGATTTAATTCACCCCTCCACTTT. It encodes CASSVRQGFNSPLHF.

The rearrangement links TRBV6-6 to TRBJ2-1; TRBD1 agrees at 7 bases. The V segment lost 2 bases and the J segment 8 bases; nucleotides outside the gene matches: 12. The CDR3 runs to 16 residues. Germline values: CDR1 MNHNY, CDR2 SVGAGI (reference sequence). The CDR3 sequence: CASSYTTGQAGDEQFF. The CDR3 region has the DNA TGTGCCAGCAGTTACACCACCGGACAGGCGGGCGATGAGCAGTTCTTC.

In its sample, this clone was seen a few times. The chain combines TRBV28 with TRBJ1-1; a weak D match, TRBD1 (5 bases). Trimming pared 3 bases from V and 3 bases from J, leaving 17 bases between. CDR3 length equals 16 residues. Per the germline V gene, CDR1 is MDHEN and CDR2 is SYDVKM. DNA for the CDR3: TGTGCCAGCAGTTTGGGCCAAGGGTTGGGGCACACTGAAGCTTTCTTT. Encoded protein: CASSLGQGLGHTEAFF.

The chain couples TRBV5-6 to TRBJ1-2, with D maybe TRBD1 (5 bases). The CDR3 loop spans 15 amino acids. V was pared by 4 bases and J by 5 bases, with 18 bases between. Germline V gives CDR1 SGHDT, CDR2 YYEEEE. Here the CDR3 DNA reads TGTGCCAGCAGCGATGCGGGGGGTTCAGGGTATGGCTACACCTTC. As protein: CASSDAGGSGYGYTF.

This chain links TRBV6-4 with TRBJ1-2, with D perhaps matching TRBD1 (6 bases). This CDR3 has 17 residues. V was trimmed by 3 bases and J by 4 bases, leaving 21 bases between them. Looked up from germline, CDR1 is MRHNA and CDR2 is SNTAGT. As DNA, the CDR3 is TGTGCCAGCAGTGATGGTACAGGGCAAGCTGATTTCTATGGCTACACCTTC. Protein product: CASSDGTGQADFYGYTF.

This chain uses TRBV4-3 with TRBJ2-1; TRBD2 aligns across 10 bases. V dropped 6 bases and J dropped 0; count of bases not matched to a gene: 14. This CDR3 has 19 amino acids. Germline assignment: CDR1 LGHNA and CDR2 YSLEER. In nucleotides, the CDR3 is TGCGCCAGCAGTACGGTCGCTAGCGGGGGTCGGAGCTCCTACAATGAGCAGTTCTTC. This codes for CASSTVASGGRSSYNEQFF.

The chain uses TRBV27 and TRBJ2-3; possible D gene TRBD2, 6 bases. The germline V gene has CDR1 MNHEY and CDR2 SMNVEV (reference sequence). Trimming took 4 bases from V and 4 from J, leaving 18 bases between them. The CDR3 covers 16 residues. The CDR3 loop reads CASSSRRGPGPDTQYF. The CDR3, as DNA: TGTGCCAGCAGTTCCCGGCGGGGTCCGGGGCCAGATACGCAGTATTTT.

The rearrangement joins TRBV5-1 to TRBJ1-2; possibly TRBD1 for D (6 bases). CDR3 length equals 14 residues. Germline CDR1 SGHRS, CDR2 YFSETQ. The ends were cut back, 0 bases at V and 7 bases at J, with 13 bases in the middle. The CDR3 spells CASSLGRRGGGYTF. CDR3 in DNA: TGCGCCAGCAGCTTGGGGCGGCGAGGGGGTGGCTACACCTTC.

The count of this clone is one. This sequence joins TRBV7-8 and TRBJ2-7; TRBD2 might be the D (5 bases). CDR3 length: 15 residues. Trimming removed 1 base from V and 5 bases from J, with 15 bases in between. Germline V gene lookup returns CDR1 SGHVS and CDR2 FQNEAQ. CDR3 protein: CASSLEVREGHEQYF. In nucleotides, the CDR3 is TGTGCCAGCAGCTTAGAGGTACGGGAAGGCCACGAGCAGTACTTC.

The V and J genes are TRBV9 and TRBJ2-1, with TRBD1 matching over 7 bases. The CDR3 is made up of 20 amino acids. With V trimmed by 1 base and J by 0 bases, 16 bases remained unmatched. Looked up from germline, CDR1 is SGDLS and CDR2 is YYNGEE. The CDR3 DNA sequence: TGTGCCAGCAGCGTAAGGGGGCAGCCGCCCCCCTCCAGCTCCTACAATGAGCAGTTCTTC. Its protein product is CASSVRGQPPPSSSYNEQFF.

The chain recombines TRBV10-3 with TRBJ1-2; 7 positions agree with TRBD1. The CDR3 extends over 14 amino acids. V lost 10 bases to trimming and J lost 5 bases; unmatched junction nucleotides: 13. Germline loops: CDR1 ENHRY, CDR2 SYGVKD. The CDR3 DNA is TGTGCCACGACAGATAGGGGGCAAGGGTATGGCTACACCTTC. This sequence encodes CATTDRGQGYGYTF.

J is TRBJ1-2 and V is TRBV14; D gene ambiguous. This CDR3 has 15 amino acids. CDR1 and CDR2 (germline): SGHDN, FVKESK. Trimming removed 1 base at V and 7 bases at J, with 16 bases between. The CDR3: CASSQVTDTPGGYTF. The CDR3 bases are TGTGCCAGCAGCCAAGTTACTGACACCCCCGGTGGCTACACCTTC. Full variable domain (remainder filled in from reference TRBV14 and TRBJ1-2): EAGVTQFPSHSVIEKGQTVTLRCDPISGHDNLYWYRRVMGKEIKFLLHFVKESKQDESGMPNNRFLAERTGGTYSTLKVQPAELEDSGVYFCASSQVTDTPGGYTFGSGTRLTVV.

The chain employs TRBV19 and TRBJ2-1, with a tentative D call TRBD1 (5 bases). Trimming cost V 8 bases and J 0 bases, with 14 bases left between them. The CDR3 covers 15 residues. Germline V lookup: CDR1 LNHDA, CDR2 SQIVND (reference sequence). CDR3 loop: CASSGFWSSYNEQFF. The CDR3 bases are TGTGCCAGTTCAGGGTTTTGGAGCTCCTACAATGAGCAGTTCTTC.

This chain connects TRBV29-1 to TRBJ1-1, with D perhaps TRBD1 (6 bases). This CDR3 is built from 10 residues. Trimming removed 2 bases at V and 10 bases at J, with 8 bases between. From germline, CDR1 is SQVTM and CDR2 ANQGSEA. CDR3 amino acids: CSVERGRAFF. CDR3 DNA: TGCAGCGTTGAAAGGGGGAGAGCTTTCTTT.

The chain joins TRBV4-3 to TRBJ1-1; D is ambiguous. Looked up from germline, CDR1 is LGHNA and CDR2 is YSLEER. This CDR3 spans 14 amino acids. The V gene lost 2 bases and the J gene lost 8 bases, with 15 bases spanning the gap. CDR3 bases: TGCGCCAGCAGCCAACTATTAGGACTGGACGAAGCTTTCTTT. It yields the protein CASSQLLGLDEAFF.

The chain joins TRBV9 to TRBJ2-3, with D possibly matching TRBD1 (6 bases). Deletions cut 3 bases from V and 0 bases from J, with 17 bases between. Germline CDR1 reads SGDLS; CDR2 reads YYNGEE. The CDR3 loop spans 17 amino acids. CDR3 coding DNA: TGTGCCAGCAGCGGGGGTTCGGACAGCCCTAGCACAGATACGCAGTATTTT. This sequence encodes CASSGGSDSPSTDTQYF.

The V and J genes are TRBV19 and TRBJ1-5, with D possibly matching TRBD1 (5 bases). CDR3 length: 15 residues. Looked up from germline, CDR1 is LNHDA and CDR2 is SQIVND (reference sequence). V gave up 5 bases and J gave up 5 bases, with 16 bases separating them. As DNA, the CDR3 is TGTGCCAGTAGTGCCGGACGAATAGGGGATCAGCCCCAGCATTTT. Translation: CASSAGRIGDQPQHF.